The entry that follows covers one T cell receptor (beta chain) sequence. Antigen specificity is unknown. Germline is not matched at one junction end, which may reflect a read error. The sample is drawn from a study of cytomegalovirus exposure and HLA in healthy donors. Primers: 60 Vbeta forward and 13 Jbeta reverse. Sequencing was performed with immunoSEQ multiplex PCR; in TCRdb, only in-frame clones are kept and a portion is missing. The sample carries approximately 150,000 clones, 77% recorded once. Notes on the study in general: In an earlier analysis, about 87% or about 30%: the productive usage of most TCR beta V segments. V- and J-gene trimming of TCR beta was linked (in a later analysis) to a missense DCLRE1C variant.

This CDR3 is 12 amino acids long. Germline CDR1 and CDR2: SQVTM and ANQGSEA. Among the donors, all were healthy bone marrow donors. This clonotype was obtained from a woman aged 30 to 39 in good health and CMV-seronegative. Sequencing input: PBMCs. The gene calls are TRBV29-1 and TRBJ2-3, with D uncertain. The CDR3, as DNA: TGTTTTTTTCCGAAGGAGAGTCAAACGCAGTATTTT. As protein: CFFPKESQTQYF.